This TCR beta chain was sequenced during a study of technical replicates of blood from a handful of donors. Trimming cost V 3 bases and J 6 bases, with 13 bases left between them. Germline loops: CDR1 MNHEY, CDR2 SVGAGI. CDR3 length: 14 residues. Clones were sequenced by immunoSEQ multiplex PCR, and TCRdb holds only the in-frame ones, with some missing. Here the sample spans almost 55,000 clones, 90% to 95% being singletons. The sequenced sample was T cells isolated from PBMCs. This sequence originates from a human donor in good health. The rearrangement uses TRBV6-5 and TRBJ2-3; D gene ambiguous. CDR3 DNA: TGTGCCAGCAGTTATTCAGGTCCCGTGGATACGCAGTATTTT. It specifies CASSYSGPVDTQYF.